This T cell receptor (beta chain) was sequenced during a study of PD-L1 blockade in urothelial cancer. Study-wide background: Samples came from 3 weeks, at the second dose, and 6 weeks into treatment. A median of approximately 140,000 T cells was found in the blood samples.

Templates that were synthetic TCR analogs were spiked into each PCR. Sequencing used immunoSEQ multiplex PCR; TCRdb keeps in-frame clones, though not all of them. The data contain about 95,000 clones, roughly 84% of them singletons. Stated time point: pretreatment peripheral blood. Germline assignment: CDR1 LGHNA and CDR2 YSLEER. The CDR3 consists of 17 residues. Trimming pared 1 base from V and 0 bases from J, leaving 16 bases between. The sample in question was PBMCs, obtained around atezolizumab (anti-PD-L1) treatment. J is TRBJ2-7 and V is TRBV4-3; D unresolved. This receptor was identified in a man in his sixties with urothelial cancer. CDR3: CASSQGVLVTGSYEQYF. CDR3 DNA: TGCGCCAGCAGCCAAGGTGTTCTCGTCACGGGCTCCTACGAGCAGTACTTC.